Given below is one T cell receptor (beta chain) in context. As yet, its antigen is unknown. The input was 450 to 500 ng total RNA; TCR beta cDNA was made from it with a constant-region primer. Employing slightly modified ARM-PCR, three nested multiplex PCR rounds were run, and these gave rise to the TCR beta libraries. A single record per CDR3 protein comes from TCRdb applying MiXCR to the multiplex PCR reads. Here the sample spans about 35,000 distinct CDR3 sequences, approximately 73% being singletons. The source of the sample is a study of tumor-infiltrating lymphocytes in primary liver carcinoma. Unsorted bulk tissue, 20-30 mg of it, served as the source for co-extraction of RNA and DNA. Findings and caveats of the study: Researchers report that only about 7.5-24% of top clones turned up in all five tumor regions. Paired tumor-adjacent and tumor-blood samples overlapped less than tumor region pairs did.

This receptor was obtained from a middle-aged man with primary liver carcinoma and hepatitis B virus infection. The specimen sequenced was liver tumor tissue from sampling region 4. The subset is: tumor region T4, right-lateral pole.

In DNA, the CDR3 is TGTGCCAGCAGCTTAGGGACTTTCCAAGAGACCCAGTACTTC. Translated, it gives CASSLGTFQETQYF. V gene TRBV11-1 combines with J gene TRBJ2-5; tentatively, D is TRBD2 (5 bases). V lost 1 base and J lost 1, with 7 bases in between. Germline lookup yields CDR1 SGHAT and CDR2 FQDESV (reference sequence). The CDR3 runs 14 residues.